The 30 T cell receptor beta chains given below trace back to one sample, sequenced in a study of OX40 agonist ivuxolimab in advanced cancers. Only in-frame clones appear in the TCRdb table, and some are missing; sequencing was by immunoSEQ multiplex PCR. The data show roughly 120,000 clones, less than 95% seen once. This specimen consisted of CD4+ or CD8+ T cells sorted from blood, obtained in a trial of the OX40 agonist ivuxolimab. All receptors derive from an adult with an advanced solid tumor such as melanoma, head and neck, liver or kidney cancer.

This chain uses TRBV5-4 with TRBJ1-3; the D is unclear. The germline V and J ends were trimmed by 4 bases and 0 bases, with 5 bases remaining between them. CDR1 and CDR2 (germline): SGHNT, YYREEE (reference sequence). This CDR3 is built from 13 residues. CDR3 residues: CASSLVSGNTIYF. CDR3 bases: TGTGCCAGCAGCCTCGTCTCTGGAAACACCATATATTTT.

This chain uses TRBV7-2 with TRBJ1-1, with D maybe TRBD1 (6 bases). Trimming left V 3 bases short and J 11 bases short, with 19 bases between. CDR1 and CDR2 from the germline V gene are SGHTA and FQGNSA. CDR3 length: 14 residues. CDR3: CASSLGGGLQWAFF. The CDR3 region has the DNA TGTGCCAGCAGCTTGGGGGGCGGACTTCAGTGGGCTTTCTTT.

The chain couples TRBV4-3 to TRBJ1-1; no firm D call. CDR3 size: 14 residues. Trimming left V 3 bases short and J 2 bases short, with 10 bases between. Looked up from germline, CDR1 is LGHNA and CDR2 is YSLEER. DNA of the CDR3: TGCGCCAGCAGCCAGGGGTGGATTAACACTGAAGCTTTCTTT. Amino acids: CASSQGWINTEAFF.

This clone showed up just once. This chain joins TRBV7-2 and TRBJ2-7; 7 bases agree with TRBD1. The CDR3 extends over 14 amino acids. The V gene's germline CDR1 is SGHTA and CDR2 FQGNSA. The junction had 8 bases not matched to a gene; V was cut back by 4 bases and J by 5 bases. CDR3 residues: CASSSLRGHDEQYF. The CDR3 DNA sequence: TGTGCCAGCAGCTCCCTAAGGGGGCACGACGAGCAGTACTTC.

As to this clone: Other DNA variants within this sample encode the same CDR3. The rearrangement joins TRBV5-1 to TRBJ1-5; possible D gene TRBD1, 5 bases. This CDR3 has 15 amino acids. In germline, CDR1 is SGHRS, CDR2 YFSETQ. V was shortened by 0 bases and J by 1 base, with 8 bases between the two germline ends. In DNA form, the CDR3 reads TGCGCCAGCAGCTTGGACGGGGGGAGCAATCAGCCCCAGCATTTT. It codes for CASSLDGGSNQPQHF.

The chain uses TRBV27 and TRBJ2-3; possibly TRBD1 or TRBD2 for D (6 bases each). The length of the CDR3 is 12 residues. Trimming pared 7 bases from V and 4 bases from J, leaving 9 bases between. Germline assignment: CDR1 MNHEY and CDR2 SMNVEV (reference sequence). The CDR3 protein is CASKGGADTQYF. CDR3 in DNA: TGTGCCAGCAAGGGGGGAGCAGATACGCAGTATTTT.

V and J are TRBV28 and TRBJ2-3; no clear D. CDR1 is MDHEN, CDR2 SYDVKM, per germline. This CDR3 is built from 14 residues. V was cut by 5 bases and J by 2 bases, with 11 bases left in between. CDR3 amino acids: CASSGVVVTDTQYF. DNA for the CDR3: TGTGCCAGCAGTGGGGTGGTAGTCACAGATACGCAGTATTTT.

This clone appeared once. The chain uses TRBV2 and TRBJ2-2; D remains ambiguous. CDR3 length: 14 residues. The germline V and J ends were trimmed by 3 bases and 3 bases, with 8 bases remaining between them. CDR1 is SNHLY, CDR2 FYNNEI, per germline. CDR3 coding DNA: TGTGCCAGCAGTGAGCGAAGGGACACCGGGGAGCTGTTTTTT. Its protein product is CASSERRDTGELFF.

The chain has TRBV27 and TRBJ2-3; the D is unclear. Deletions cut 3 bases from V and 1 base from J, with 5 bases between. The CDR3 covers 13 residues. Germline CDR1 reads MNHEY; CDR2 reads SMNVEV (reference sequence). The CDR3 region is CASSFTGTDTQYF. CDR3 sequence (DNA): TGTGCCAGCAGTTTTACAGGCACAGATACGCAGTATTTT.

The chain uses TRBV28 and TRBJ1-2; TRBD1 agrees at 10 bases. The CDR3 is 18 amino acids. The germline CDR1 and CDR2 sequences are MDHEN and SYDVKM. The trim removed 4 bases at V and 0 bases at J, leaving 11 bases unmatched. CDR3 region: CASSSRPGQGFPNYGYTF. CDR3 in DNA: TGTGCCAGCAGTTCTAGGCCGGGACAGGGGTTCCCTAACTATGGCTACACCTTC.

This sequence joins TRBV28 and TRBJ2-3; D remains ambiguous. CDR1 and CDR2 (germline): MDHEN, SYDVKM. This CDR3 is 14 amino acids long. The germline V and J ends were trimmed by 2 bases and 1 base, with 7 bases remaining between them. DNA for the CDR3: TGTGCCAGCAGTTTAAGGGATCGCACAGATACGCAGTATTTT. Protein product: CASSLRDRTDTQYF.

This chain connects TRBV6-5 to TRBJ1-2; D may be TRBD1 (5 bases). Germline-derived CDR1 and CDR2 are MNHEY and SVGAGI. The CDR3 is 14 residues long. Trimming shortened V by 4 bases and J by 8 bases, and 17 bases separated the two germline ends. CDR3 amino acids: CASSSPIREDGYTF. The CDR3 DNA sequence: TGTGCCAGCAGTTCCCCTATCAGGGAAGACGGCTACACCTTC.

The J gene is TRBJ2-1, the V gene TRBV7-3; no clear D. This CDR3 is 13 amino acids long. The germline V and J ends were trimmed by 2 bases and 6 bases, with 8 bases remaining between them. Germline CDR1 and CDR2: SGHTA and FQGTGA. The CDR3 sequence: CASSLLVTNEQFF. The CDR3, as DNA: TGTGCCAGCAGCTTACTTGTTACCAATGAGCAGTTCTTC.

The rearrangement uses TRBV7-8 and TRBJ2-2; unclear D gene. The CDR3 covers 13 residues. Germline values: CDR1 SGHVS, CDR2 FQNEAQ. Trimming shortened V by 5 bases and J by 6 bases, and 10 bases separated the two germline ends. CDR3 sequence (DNA): TGTGCCAGCAGCGCCCGATTAGCCGGGGAGCTGTTTTTT. This translates into CASSARLAGELFF.

The J gene is TRBJ1-1, the V gene TRBV28; 7 bases align to TRBD1. The J segment lost 5 bases and the V segment lost 4 bases, leaving 13 bases of the junction unmatched. Per germline, CDR1 MDHEN and CDR2 SYDVKM. The CDR3 totals 16 residues. CDR3 DNA: TGTGCCAGCAGTTACCAGGGACTCGGCAGGGGGACTGAAGCTTTCTTT. It specifies CASSYQGLGRGTEAFF.

The chain joins TRBV7-2 to TRBJ1-1, with 7 bases identical to TRBD1. The V and J ends lost 5 bases and 0 bases, in that order; junction bases with no gene match: 6. The CDR3 spans 15 residues. Germline V CDR1 and CDR2: SGHTA, FQGNSA. The CDR3, as DNA: TGTGCCAGCAGCAAAGGGACAGTCATGAACACTGAAGCTTTCTTT. Protein: CASSKGTVMNTEAFF. Combining the CDR3 with reference TRBV7-2 and TRBJ1-1 gives the whole variable domain GAGVSQSPSNKVTEKGKDVELRCDPISGHTALYWYRQSLGQGLEFLIYFQGNSAPDKSGLPSDRFSAERTGGSVSTLTIQRTQQEDSAVYLCASSKGTVMNTEAFFGQGTRLTVV.

The DNA of the CDR3 is TGTGCCAGCAGGATCCCACTAGCGGGAGGGCCCTACGAGCAGTACTTC. This translates into CASRIPLAGGPYEQYF. V gene TRBV28 combines with J gene TRBJ2-7; TRBD2 matches at 13 bases. V was pared by 6 bases and J by 2 bases, with 7 bases of the junction left unmatched. Germline V gene data show CDR1 as MDHEN and CDR2 as SYDVKM. The CDR3 has 16 residues.

J is TRBJ1-5 and V is TRBV7-2; D may be TRBD1 (6 bases). Germline CDR1 reads SGHTA; CDR2 reads FQGNSA. Trimming removed 1 base at V and 6 bases at J, with 16 bases between. This CDR3 has 16 residues. CDR3 sequence (DNA): TGTGCCAGCAGCTTAGTCGGGCAGGGGAGGGGTCAGCCCCAGCATTTT. This translates into CASSLVGQGRGQPQHF.

The rearrangement joins TRBV5-1 to TRBJ2-1; D is unresolved. Trimming cost V 2 bases and J 8 bases, with 11 bases left between them. CDR3 length equals 13 residues. From germline, CDR1 is SGHRS and CDR2 YFSETQ. The CDR3 reads CASSLGDYDEQFF. In DNA form, the CDR3 reads TGCGCCAGCAGCTTAGGAGATTACGATGAGCAGTTCTTC.

The chain has TRBV27 and TRBJ2-3; a possible D gene is TRBD1 (5 bases). Trimming cost V 6 bases and J 0 bases, with 16 bases left between them. The CDR3 length is 16 residues. CDR1 is MNHEY, CDR2 SMNVEV, per germline (reference sequence). Here the CDR3 DNA reads TGTGCCAGCAGCCCCCGGCAGGGTACCAGCACAGATACGCAGTATTTT. Translated: CASSPRQGTSTDTQYF.

The chain joins TRBV6-5 to TRBJ1-2, with a tentative D call TRBD1 (6 bases). The CDR3 has 15 amino acids. CDR1 and CDR2 (germline): MNHEY, SVGAGI. Trimming shortened V by 7 bases and J by 5 bases, and 20 bases separated the two germline ends. The DNA for the CDR3 is TGTGCCAGCAACATAACGTCGGGGGGGGCATATGGCTACACCTTC. Translation gives CASNITSGGAYGYTF.

The chain recombines TRBV18 with TRBJ1-1; D call uncertain. Trimming took off 3 bases at V and 0 bases at J, with 14 bases between the two ends. The CDR3 has 16 residues. The germline gives CDR1 KGHSH, CDR2 LQKENI. The CDR3 region is CASSPLGYRLNTEAFF. The CDR3, as DNA: TGTGCCAGCTCACCGCTGGGGTACCGACTGAACACTGAAGCTTTCTTT.

The chain joins TRBV5-1 to TRBJ2-2, with TRBD1 matching 8 bases. V trimming: 4 bases; J trimming: 7 bases; junction bases outside the gene matches: 6. The CDR3 sequence is 14 residues long. Germline CDR1 and CDR2: SGHRS and YFSETQ. The CDR3 region is CASSQRQGRGELFF. The CDR3 DNA reads as TGCGCCAGCAGCCAGAGACAGGGGCGCGGGGAGCTGTTTTTT.

V is TRBV27 and J is TRBJ2-1; perhaps TRBD2 as D (5 bases). The germline V and J ends were trimmed by 6 bases and 0 bases, with 12 bases remaining between them. In germline, CDR1 is MNHEY, CDR2 SMNVEV (reference sequence). The CDR3 is 15 amino acids. The CDR3 DNA sequence: TGTGCCAGCAGCACCCTAGCAGGCTCCTACAATGAGCAGTTCTTC. Residues: CASSTLAGSYNEQFF.

The V call is TRBV29-1, the J call TRBJ2-7, with 9 bases lining up with TRBD1. The CDR3 is 14 amino acids. Germline assignment: CDR1 SQVTM and CDR2 ANQGSEA. After removal of 4 bases from V and 4 bases from J, the junction contained 8 bases not matched to a gene. The CDR3 nucleotides are TGCAGCGTTGCCGGGACAGGGATTGAGTACGAGCAGTACTTC. Residues: CSVAGTGIEYEQYF.

There are a few counts of this clone. V gene TRBV6-5 combines with J gene TRBJ2-7; 7 bases are shared with TRBD2. Germline V CDR1 and CDR2: MNHEY, SVGAGI. This CDR3 is built from 12 residues. After removal of 6 bases from V and 2 bases from J, the junction contained 1 base not matched to a gene. The CDR3 DNA sequence: TGTGCCAGCAGGGGGAGGGCCTACGAGCAGTACTTC. Protein product: CASRGRAYEQYF.

The chain is built from TRBV28 and TRBJ1-1; D not resolved. V was trimmed by 3 bases and J by 9 bases, leaving 14 bases between them. The V gene's germline CDR1 is MDHEN and CDR2 SYDVKM. This CDR3 has 13 amino acids. CDR3 coding DNA: TGTGCCAGCAGTTTTCGCCAGGCGGAGAAAGCTTTCTTT. Its translation is CASSFRQAEKAFF.

The chain is built from TRBV19 and TRBJ1-2; weak D call: TRBD1 (5 bases). With 3 bases removed from V and 2 bases from J, the gap between germline ends came to 13 bases. Germline V gene data show CDR1 as LNHDA and CDR2 as SQIVND (reference sequence). The CDR3 runs to 15 residues. The CDR3 nucleotides read TGTGCCAGTAGTATTACAGGCAGCGGGAACTATGGCTACACCTTC. Translation gives CASSITGSGNYGYTF.

The chain carries TRBV7-3 and TRBJ2-7, with 14 bases matching TRBD2. The ends lost 5 bases at V and 7 bases at J; junction bases unmatched: 7. Per germline, CDR1 SGHTA and CDR2 FQGTGA. The length of the CDR3 is 15 residues. The CDR3 loop reads CASSMTGLAGVEQYF. The CDR3 DNA is TGTGCCAGCAGCATGACGGGACTAGCGGGAGTAGAGCAGTACTTC.

This chain joins TRBV6-6 and TRBJ1-2; D unclear. The CDR3 sequence is 11 residues long. The germline V and J ends were trimmed by 8 bases and 5 bases, with 9 bases remaining between them. CDR1 and CDR2 from the germline V gene are MNHNY and SVGAGI (reference sequence). The DNA for the CDR3 is TGTGCCAGCTCGGGGTGGTATGGCTACACCTTC. The encoded protein is CASSGWYGYTF.